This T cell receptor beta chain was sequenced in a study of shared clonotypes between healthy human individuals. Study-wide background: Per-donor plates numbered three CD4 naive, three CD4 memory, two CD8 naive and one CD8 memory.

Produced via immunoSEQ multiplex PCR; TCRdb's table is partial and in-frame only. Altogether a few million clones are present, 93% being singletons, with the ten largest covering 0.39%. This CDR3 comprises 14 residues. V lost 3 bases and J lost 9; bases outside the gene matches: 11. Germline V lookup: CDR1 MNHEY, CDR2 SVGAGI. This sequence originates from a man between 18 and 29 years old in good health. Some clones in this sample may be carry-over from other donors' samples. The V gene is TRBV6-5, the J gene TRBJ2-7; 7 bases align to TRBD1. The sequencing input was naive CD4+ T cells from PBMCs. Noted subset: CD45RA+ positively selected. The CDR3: CASSYNRGLSTQYF. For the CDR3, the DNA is TGTGCCAGCAGTTATAACAGGGGATTGAGTACGCAGTACTTC.